This T cell receptor beta chain was profiled in a study of T cells expressing NK-cell markers. TCRdb reanalyzed the 5' RACE reads, giving one entry per CDR3 protein sequence and no DNA. In total, the table holds tens of thousands of distinct CDR3 sequences. In regard to this clonotype: Its antigen is as yet unknown.

Study results and caveats: There were a handful of donors in whom these clonotypes also led the CD3+CD56-NKG2C+ fraction.

The V gene's germline CDR1 is SEHNR and CDR2 FQNEAQ (reference sequence). This CDR3 comprises 15 residues. This sequence originates from a woman aged 18 to 75 in good health. The sample taken for sequencing was blood T cells: a sorted CD56 or NKG2C T cell subset, CD4+ or CD8+ T cells, or bulk PBMC T cells (not recorded which). This rearrangement joins TRBV7-9 to TRBJ1-3; TCRdb's D call of TRBD1 is untestable without DNA. The CDR3: CASSSTASSGNTIYF.